This T cell receptor (beta chain) was found in a study of T cell repertoires in cytomegalovirus infection. On the study more broadly: Well-studied HLA-B-restricted epitopes and recently identified HLA-C-restricted epitopes of CMV were both used in the study.

This clonotype was recorded at least ten times. No antigen is known for it. TCRdb itself ran the reads through MiXCR, one entry per CDR3 protein. The sample holds 370,000 or so distinct CDR3 sequences, 34% seen once. This CDR3 region has 14 residues. Looked up from germline, CDR1 is SGHTA and CDR2 is FQGNSA. V lost 5 bases to trimming and J lost 4 bases, with 13 bases between them. Sequenced material: cultured PBMCs, taken from culture after CMV antigen stimulation. This TCR derives from a human donor in good health (CMV status not recorded). Some clones in this sample may be carry-over from other donors' samples. The rearrangement joins TRBV7-2 to TRBJ2-3; D unclear. CDR3 sequence (DNA): TGTGCCAGCAGCGCGGAAGATAGGGCAGATACGCAGTATTTT. This sequence encodes CASSAEDRADTQYF.